The TCR beta chain under discussion was sequenced for a study of Ad26.COV2.S vaccination and SARS-CoV-2 variants. Study-wide background: Intramuscular Ad26.COV2.S doses were given once or twice, 56 days apart. Study-level points and caveats: Using TCR breadth and depth analyses may have led to underestimated total T cell responses.

On this clone itself: The antigen remains undetermined.

Treatment given: approximately 18 received Ad26.COV2.S at low or high dose, single or two shots; about 5 received placebo; per-sample allocation not given. Sampling was done on day 63 after the first vaccine or placebo injection. Donation was by an adult aged 18-55 years who was in Boston. Profiled with immunoSEQ multiplex PCR; TCRdb holds only in-frame clones, not every one. The sample has more than 300,000 clones; around 88% are singletons. This CDR3 has 13 amino acids. Trimming stripped 8 bases from V and 1 base from J, with 11 bases between. Germline CDR1 is MDHEN and CDR2 is SYDVKM. The chain is built from TRBV28 and TRBJ2-5, with a weak D call TRBD2 (5 bases). This sample comprised peripheral blood, obtained in a trial of Ad26.COV2.S vaccine versus placebo. This clonotype was obtained from a person aged 18-65 years who received the Ad26.COV2.S COVID-19 vaccine or a placebo. The CDR3 loop is CASDGGLQETQYF. The CDR3 bases are TGTGCCAGCGACGGCGGACTCCAAGAGACCCAGTACTTC.